This T cell receptor (beta chain) came from a study of cytomegalovirus exposure and HLA in healthy donors. CDR1 and CDR2 (germline): MNHEY, SVGAGI. CDR3 length equals 13 residues. Deletions cut 0 bases from V and 5 bases from J, with 7 bases between. The PCR made use of 60 Vbeta and 13 Jbeta primers. Clones were sequenced by immunoSEQ multiplex PCR, and TCRdb holds only the in-frame ones, with some missing. The sample holds more than 150,000 clones, around 81% seen once. This sequence joins TRBV6-5 and TRBJ1-1; unclear D gene. The clonotype comes from a man in his forties in good health and CMV-seronegative. Input material: PBMCs. Here the CDR3 reads CASSYSVRTEAFF. Written as DNA, the CDR3 is TGTGCCAGCAGTTACTCCGTTCGGACTGAAGCTTTCTTT.